Listed below are T cell receptor beta chains from one sample, sequenced in a study of human T cells and chemical hapten exposure. TCRdb re-called the RACE reads with MiXCR, one entry per CDR3 protein. Among about 35,000 distinct CDR3 sequences listed, roughly 12% were seen once. The sample was whole blood, taken in connection with sensitization to the hapten diphenylcyclopropenone (DPC). These receptors were collected from a woman aged 35 to 49 with alopecia areata. Some clones in this sample may be carry-over from other donors' samples. Each CDR3 is given with its conserved first and last residue. Size tells how often a clone was seen (once, few, many) or the class of an expanded clone, and some rows leave it out.

abundance	v_gene	j_gene	CDR3aa
few	TRBV5-1	TRBJ2-5	CASSSHRGVQETQYF
few	TRBV29-1	TRBJ2-7	CSVAEGQGAYEQYF
NA	TRBV11-2	TRBJ1-3	CASSPRQTNSGNTIYF
many	TRBV7-9	TRBJ1-1	CASSMGQGSTEAFF
many	TRBV20-1	TRBJ1-1	CSATGAQGANTEAFF
NA	TRBV9	TRBJ1-1	CASSFLRERRHTEAFF
few	TRBV6-6	TRBJ1-2	CASKGSENYGYTF
many	TRBV27	TRBJ2-7	CASSLGAGPYEQYF
many	TRBV7-2	TRBJ1-1	CASSLSINTEAFF
once	TRBV4-1	TRBJ2-7	CASSQPTGVIYEQYF
few	TRBV27	TRBJ1-2	CASRGTFLAYGYTF
many	TRBV20-1	TRBJ2-3	CSAELVGTRRDTQYF
many	TRBV18	TRBJ2-7	CASSPNYEQYF
few	TRBV6-6	TRBJ2-7	CASSTPAGPGLYEQYF
few	TRBV28	TRBJ1-5	CASRESNQPQHF
many	TRBV4-2	TRBJ1-6	CASSQGAGVNSPLHF
many	TRBV4-1	TRBJ1-5	CASSQLFLGRGNQPQHF
NA	TRBV7-9	TRBJ2-3	CACSLEGITDTQYF
NA	TRBV15	TRBJ2-7	CATSRPVSGEQYF
many	TRBV2	TRBJ2-3	CASSEVLAEGTQYF
many	TRBV7-9	TRBJ1-2	CASSFTGGHGYTF
NA	TRBV29-1	TRBJ2-5	CTVGPETQYF
many	TRBV5-1	TRBJ2-7	CASSLWDRAYEQYF
many	TRBV12-3/TRBV12-4	TRBJ2-1	CASSPRTGVGEQFF
few	TRBV11-2	TRBJ2-1	CASSLEQRGPYNEQFF
NA	TRBV7-2	TRBJ2-1	CASSLGQLNEQFF
NA	TRBV25-1	TRBJ2-3	CASSPPGISTDTQYF
many	TRBV3-1	TRBJ1-3	CASSQDSLGLGNTIYF
NA	TRBV13	TRBJ1-6	CASSLSRGPNSPLHF